This T cell receptor (beta chain) was identified during a study of T-cell memory formation after mild COVID-19 (dated by TCRdb to the early 2020s). About the study as a whole: Most TCR sequence clusters were specific to one of the two donors. In two donors, T-cell clones that expanded and contracted after mild COVID-19 were followed by sequencing TCRalpha and TCRbeta repertoires longitudinally. Two young, previously healthy adult volunteers, one female and one male, were included in the cohort.

The germline ends are 8 bases apart after V is trimmed by 0 bases and J by 5 bases. Looking up the germline V gene yields CDR1 MGHRA and CDR2 YSYEKL. Spanning cysteine to phenylalanine, the CDR3 consists of 14 amino acids. The retained sequence is limited to the CDR3, 42 bases, with the frame set at the first base. Instrument used: Illumina NovaSeq 6000. cDNA libraries for TCRalpha and TCRbeta were prepared by 5'RACE using constant-segment primers, with sample barcodes and unique molecular identifiers added. RNA was extracted from every sample with Trizol reagent. The libraries were amplified in two PCR steps, and the second step added a second sample barcode and Illumina TruSeq adapters. The libraries were sequenced on an Illumina NovaSeq using 2 x 150 bp paired-end reads. On the authors' methods: With migec v1.2.7, reads were demultiplexed and then collapsed into UMI-guided consensus sequences. Using mixcr v2.1.11, UMI consensuses were aligned to TRA and TRB V and J templates and then assembled into clonotypes. Expanded or contracted clonotypes were those called significant by both edgeR and NoisET, with noise models trained on biological replicates. For edgeR calls, a false discovery rate-adjusted p below 0.01 and a log2 fold-change threshold of 1 were applied. As an exploratory analysis of dynamics, max-normalized trajectories of the 1000 most abundant clonotypes were examined by PCA with hierarchical clustering. Separately sequenced CD4+ and CD8+ repertoires were used to assign the CD4 or CD8 phenotype of responding clones. The public sequencing data were trimmed at Q25 with fastp and processed into clonotypes with MiXCR by TCRdb, which kept only in-frame beta chains. Under each unique CDR3 protein, matching rows form one entry showing the most common genes and DNA. The V and J calls and clone size are TCRdb's, not the authors'. The table for this sample lists over 250,000 distinct CDR3 sequences; more than 15% of them were counted only once. The top ten constitute more than 20% of the sample.

There are a few counts of this clonotype. Its antigen target is currently unknown. Per-base quality was not reported, and no clone a single base away is much larger than it. What the research found in general, with its limitations: The second-wave clones that peaked on day 37 were not confirmed to be SARS-CoV-2 specific. The study covered only a couple of mild cases, and larger cohorts including severe cases with pre-infection samples were considered necessary. Clones contracting from day 15 to 85 had balanced CD4/CD8 phenotypes, while a second wave expanding from day 15 to 37 was biased towards CD4+. Contracting CD4+ clones were found mainly in CM and EM memory subsets, while CD8+ clones were enriched in EMRA. Some responding clones were detected in pre-infection memory, which suggested that pre-existing cross-reactive memory T cells had joined the SARS-CoV-2 response.

Ficoll-Paque density gradient centrifugation was the method used to isolate PBMCs. The sequence was collected from a man aged 18 to 29 who had mild COVID-19 (a few samples of this study predate the infection). The sample titles of this study are shuffled in the database, so cell type and time point are left out; the donor was told from shared clones. The V and J segments used are TRBV4-1 and TRBJ1-5; TRBD1 is possibly the D segment (6 matching bases). Sequenced: PBMCs or a T cell subset sorted from them (not recorded which). CDR3 protein: CASSQDQGYQPQHF. DNA sequence: TGCGCCAGCAGCCAAGATCAGGGGTATCAGCCCCAGCATTTT.